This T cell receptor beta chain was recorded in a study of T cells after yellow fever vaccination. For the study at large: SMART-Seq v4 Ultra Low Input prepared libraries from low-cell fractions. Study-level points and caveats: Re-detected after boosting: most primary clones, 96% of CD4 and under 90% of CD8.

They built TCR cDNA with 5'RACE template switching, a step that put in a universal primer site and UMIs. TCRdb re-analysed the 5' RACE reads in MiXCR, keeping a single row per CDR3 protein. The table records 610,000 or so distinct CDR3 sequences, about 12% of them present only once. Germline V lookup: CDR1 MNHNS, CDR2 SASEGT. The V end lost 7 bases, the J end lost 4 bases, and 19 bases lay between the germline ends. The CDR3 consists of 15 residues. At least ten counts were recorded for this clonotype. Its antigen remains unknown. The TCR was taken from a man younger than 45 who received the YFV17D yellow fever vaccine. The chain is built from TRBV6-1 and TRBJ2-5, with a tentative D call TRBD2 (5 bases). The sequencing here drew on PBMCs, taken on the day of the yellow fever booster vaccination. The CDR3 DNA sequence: TGTGCCAGCACCCCAGATGCCGGCAGCGGAGAGACCCAGTACTTC. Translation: CASTPDAGSGETQYF.